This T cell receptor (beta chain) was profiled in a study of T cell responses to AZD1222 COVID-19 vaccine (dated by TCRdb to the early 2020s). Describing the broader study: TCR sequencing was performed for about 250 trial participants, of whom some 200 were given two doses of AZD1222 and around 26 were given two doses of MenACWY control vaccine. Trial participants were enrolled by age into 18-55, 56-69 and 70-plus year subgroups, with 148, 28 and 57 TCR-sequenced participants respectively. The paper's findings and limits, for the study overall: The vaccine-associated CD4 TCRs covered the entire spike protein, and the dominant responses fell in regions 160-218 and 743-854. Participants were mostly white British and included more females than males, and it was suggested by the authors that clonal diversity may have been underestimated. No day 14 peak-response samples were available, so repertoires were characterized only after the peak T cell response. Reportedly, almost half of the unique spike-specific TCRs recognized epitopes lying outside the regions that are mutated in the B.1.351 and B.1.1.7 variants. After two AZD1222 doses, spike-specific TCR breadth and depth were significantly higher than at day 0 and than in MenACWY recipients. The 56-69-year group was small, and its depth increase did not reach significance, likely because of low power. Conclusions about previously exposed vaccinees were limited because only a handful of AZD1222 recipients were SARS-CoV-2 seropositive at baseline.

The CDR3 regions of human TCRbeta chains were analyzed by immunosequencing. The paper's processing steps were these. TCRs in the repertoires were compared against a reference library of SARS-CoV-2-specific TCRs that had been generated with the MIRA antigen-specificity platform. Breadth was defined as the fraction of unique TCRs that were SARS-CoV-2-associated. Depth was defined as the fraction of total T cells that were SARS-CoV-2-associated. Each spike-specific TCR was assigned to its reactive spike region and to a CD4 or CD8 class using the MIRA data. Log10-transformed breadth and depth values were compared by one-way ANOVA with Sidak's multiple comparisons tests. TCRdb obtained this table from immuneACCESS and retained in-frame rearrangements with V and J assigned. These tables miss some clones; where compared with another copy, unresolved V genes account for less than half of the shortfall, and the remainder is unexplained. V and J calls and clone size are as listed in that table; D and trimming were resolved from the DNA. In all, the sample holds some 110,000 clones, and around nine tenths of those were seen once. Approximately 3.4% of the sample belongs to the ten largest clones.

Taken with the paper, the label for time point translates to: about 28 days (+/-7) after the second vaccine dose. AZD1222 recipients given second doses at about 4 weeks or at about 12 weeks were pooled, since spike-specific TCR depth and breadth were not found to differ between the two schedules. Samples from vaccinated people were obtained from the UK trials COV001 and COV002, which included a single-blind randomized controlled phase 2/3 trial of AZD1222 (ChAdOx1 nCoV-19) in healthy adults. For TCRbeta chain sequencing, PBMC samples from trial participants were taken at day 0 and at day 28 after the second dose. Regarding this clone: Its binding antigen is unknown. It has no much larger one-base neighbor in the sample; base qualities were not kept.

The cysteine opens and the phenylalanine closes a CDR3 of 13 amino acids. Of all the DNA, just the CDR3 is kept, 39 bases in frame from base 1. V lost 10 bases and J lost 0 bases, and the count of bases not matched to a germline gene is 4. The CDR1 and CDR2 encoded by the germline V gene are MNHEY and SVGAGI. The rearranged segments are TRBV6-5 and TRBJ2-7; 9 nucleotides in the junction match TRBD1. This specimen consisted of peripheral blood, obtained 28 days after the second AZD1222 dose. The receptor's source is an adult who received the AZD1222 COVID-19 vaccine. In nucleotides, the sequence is TGTGCCACTGGACAGGGGAGCTCCTACGAGCAGTACTTC. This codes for CATGQGSSYEQYF.